This T cell receptor (beta chain) was profiled in a study of Ad26.COV2.S vaccination and SARS-CoV-2 variants. Study information: In the study, Ad26.COV2.S was injected intramuscularly once, or twice 56 days apart.

V dropped 5 bases and J dropped 1 base, with 14 bases sitting between them. The CDR3 covers 15 residues. The germline gives CDR1 KGHSH, CDR2 LQKENI. Treatment reported: approximately 18 received Ad26.COV2.S at low or high dose, single or two shots; several received placebo; per-sample allocation not given. On day 63 after the first injection, vaccine and placebo recipients gave samples. Data came from immunoSEQ multiplex PCR; TCRdb stores just in-frame clones and leaves some out. The data contain 300,000 to 400,000 clones, around 89% of them singletons. This TCR derives from a person between 18 and 59 years old who received the Ad26.COV2.S COVID-19 vaccine or a placebo. The chain combines TRBV18 with TRBJ1-1; weak D call: TRBD1 (5 bases). Source: peripheral blood, taken in a trial of Ad26.COV2.S vaccine versus placebo. CDR3 sequence: CASSVSREKNTEAFF. DNA of the CDR3: TGTGCCAGCTCAGTTTCCAGGGAGAAGAACACTGAAGCTTTCTTT.